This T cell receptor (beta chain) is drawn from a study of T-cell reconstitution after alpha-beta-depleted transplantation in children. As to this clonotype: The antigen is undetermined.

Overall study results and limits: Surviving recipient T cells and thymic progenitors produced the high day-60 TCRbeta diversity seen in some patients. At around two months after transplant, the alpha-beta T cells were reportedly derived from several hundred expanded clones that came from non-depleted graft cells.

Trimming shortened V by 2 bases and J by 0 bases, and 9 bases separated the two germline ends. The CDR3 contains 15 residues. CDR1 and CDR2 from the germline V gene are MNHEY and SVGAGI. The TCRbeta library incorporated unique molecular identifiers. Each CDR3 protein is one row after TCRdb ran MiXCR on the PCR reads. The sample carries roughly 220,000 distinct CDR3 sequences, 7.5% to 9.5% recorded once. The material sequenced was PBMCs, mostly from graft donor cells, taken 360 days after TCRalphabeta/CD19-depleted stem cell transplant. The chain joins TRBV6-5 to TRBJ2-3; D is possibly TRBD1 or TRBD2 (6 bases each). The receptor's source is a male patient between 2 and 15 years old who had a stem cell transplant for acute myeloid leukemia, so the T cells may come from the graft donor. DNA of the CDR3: TGTGCCAGCAGTTACGGGGGGCCTAGCACAGATACGCAGTATTTT. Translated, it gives CASSYGGPSTDTQYF.